The 10 T cell receptor beta chains below were found in one sample sequenced in a study of CD8+ T cells in alopecia areata. cDNA prepared by RNA extraction and subsequent reverse transcription served as the template for sequencing. Repertoires were generated with immunoSEQ multiplex PCR, while TCRdb's copy carries only in-frame clones and drops some. This table holds 79,000 or so clones, around 60% found once. Stated treatment: oral pan-JAK inhibitor, 5-10 mg twice daily. The sequencing used CD8+ T cells sorted from blood, collected at week 24, from a patient treated with tofacitinib. The origin of the receptors is a human donor with alopecia areata.

The gene calls are TRBV7-2 and TRBJ2-1, with TRBD1 matching over 10 bases. The J segment lost 7 bases and the V segment lost 3 bases, leaving 12 bases of the junction unmatched. Germline loops: CDR1 SGHTA, CDR2 FQGNSA. The CDR3 is 17 residues long. This chain's CDR3 is CASSFLQGQGLWNEQFF. The CDR3 bases are TGTGCCAGCAGCTTTCTCCAGGGACAGGGGCTTTGGAATGAGCAGTTCTTC. The complete variable domain, with remaining parts taken from reference TRBV7-2 and TRBJ2-1, reads GAGVSQSPSNKVTEKGKDVELRCDPISGHTALYWYRQSLGQGLEFLIYFQGNSAPDKSGLPSDRFSAERTGGSVSTLTIQRTQQEDSAVYLCASSFLQGQGLWNEQFFGPGTRLTVL.

The chain employs TRBV13 and TRBJ2-3; D is perhaps TRBD2 (5 bases). Germline loops: CDR1 PRHDT, CDR2 FYEKMQ (reference sequence). The germline V and J ends were trimmed by 1 base and 3 bases, with 8 bases remaining between them. The CDR3 covers 14 residues. In DNA, the CDR3 is TGTGCCAGCAGCTTAGAGGGCGGGACAGATACGCAGTATTTT. Its protein is CASSLEGGTDTQYF.

This chain joins TRBV30 and TRBJ2-5, with a tentative D call TRBD2 (6 bases). V was pared by 5 bases and J by 1 base, with 17 bases between. The CDR3 has 15 residues. CDR1 is GTSNPN and CDR2 is SVGIG in the germline V gene (reference sequence). Here the CDR3 reads CAWCSCRERQETQYF. The CDR3 DNA follows: TGTGCCTGGTGTTCCTGCCGGGAGCGCCAAGAGACCCAGTACTTC.

This clone has just a few counts. The gene calls are TRBV27 and TRBJ2-1; 11 bases align to TRBD2. The CDR3 runs 15 residues. The V gene end was trimmed by 6 bases and the J gene end by 8 bases; junction bases not matched to a gene: 9. Looked up from germline, CDR1 is MNHEY and CDR2 is SMNVEV (reference sequence). CDR3 protein: CASSLILAGADEQFF. As DNA, the CDR3 is TGTGCCAGCAGCCTCATACTAGCGGGAGCGGATGAGCAGTTCTTC.

This clone showed up just once. The rearrangement uses TRBV4-3 and TRBJ2-1, with 8 bases identical to TRBD1. The CDR3 totals 15 residues. Trimming took 1 base from V and 4 from J; bases not matched to a gene: 3. From germline, CDR1 is LGHNA and CDR2 YSLEER. The CDR3 spells CASSQVTGGYNEQFF. The CDR3 DNA reads TGCGCCAGCAGCCAAGTAACAGGGGGATACAATGAGCAGTTCTTC.

V usage is TRBV29-1 and J usage is TRBJ2-1; no clear D gene. Germline CDR1 and CDR2: SQVTM and ANQGSEA. The CDR3 is 14 residues long. Trimming took 1 base from V and 3 from J, leaving 10 bases between them. CDR3 sequence reads: CSVEGTQYYNEQFF. CDR3 nucleotide sequence: TGCAGCGTTGAAGGAACACAGTACTACAATGAGCAGTTCTTC.

The rearrangement joins TRBV7-9 to TRBJ1-1; no clear D. Germline CDR1 and CDR2: SEHNR and FQNEAQ (reference sequence). The V end lost 5 bases, the J end lost 8 bases, and 15 bases lay between the germline ends. The CDR3 runs to 13 residues. The CDR3 region is CASSVTNRVEAFF. CDR3 sequence (DNA): TGTGCCAGCAGCGTAACTAACCGGGTCGAAGCTTTCTTT.

The chain employs TRBV5-1 and TRBJ1-2; D call uncertain. Germline CDR1 is SGHRS and CDR2 is YFSETQ. The V and J ends lost 4 bases and 6 bases respectively, with 16 bases between them. The CDR3 consists of 14 residues. CDR3 sequence reads: CASSDVVYRDGYTF. The CDR3 nucleotides are TGCGCCAGCAGCGATGTAGTATATCGGGATGGCTACACCTTC.

Details on this clone: An end of the junction does not agree with germline; a read error may underlie this. The chain carries TRBV11-2 and TRBJ2-5, with 10 bases fitting TRBD1. Per germline, CDR1 SGHAT and CDR2 FQNNGV. The CDR3 contains 14 residues. CDR3 region: CASSLGTGEETQYF. Written as DNA, the CDR3 is TGCGCCAGCAGCCTTGGGACAGGGGAAGAGACCCAGTACTTC. Full variable domain (outside the CDR3, taken from reference TRBV11-2 and TRBJ2-5): EAGVAQSPRYKIIEKRQSVAFWCNPISGHATLYWYQQILGQGPKLLIQFQNNGVVDDSQLPKDRFSAERLKGVDSTLKIQPAKLEDSAVYLCASSLGTGEETQYFGPGTRLLVL.

This clone was found many times. The CDR3 reads CASPGTEPPYGYTF. The CDR3 DNA reads TGTGCCAGCCCAGGGACGGAGCCCCCCTATGGCTACACCTTC. The rearrangement uses TRBV27 and TRBJ1-2; the D gene is possibly TRBD1 (5 bases). The CDR3 covers 14 residues. The V gene's germline CDR1 is MNHEY and CDR2 SMNVEV (reference sequence). Trimming removed 8 bases at V and 4 bases at J, with 17 bases between.